The clone carrying this T cell receptor (beta chain) was detected only a few times. Its target is unknown. These data are taken from a study of cytomegalovirus exposure and HLA in healthy donors. The CDR3 is made up of 14 amino acids. CDR1 is SGHRS and CDR2 is YFSETQ in the germline V gene. The V segment lost 0 bases and the J segment 4 bases; nucleotides outside the gene matches: 1. The PCR contained 60 Vbeta and 13 Jbeta primers. Some clones are missing from TCRdb's copy, which holds only in-frame ones; the method was immunoSEQ multiplex PCR. The sample has roughly 180,000 clones, about 9% seen once. General study points: Highest at DRB1 and lowest at HLA-C, TCR association rates differed among HLA loci in a later analysis. Among TCR beta chains of equal frequency, HLA-associated ones were more clonally expanded in a later analysis.

The sample comprised PBMCs. The sequence was obtained from a woman younger than 45 in good health and CMV-seropositive. The chain employs TRBV5-1 and TRBJ1-3; 7 bases align to TRBD1. As DNA, the CDR3 is TGCGCCAGCAGCTTGGGGGACAGCGGAAACACCATATATTTT. As protein: CASSLGDSGNTIYF. Supplemented by reference TRBV5-1 and TRBJ1-3, the full variable domain reads KAGVTQTPRYLIKTRGQQVTLSCSPISGHRSVSWYQQTPGQGLQFLFEYFSETQRNKGNFPGRFSGRQFSNSRSEMNVSTLELGDSALYLCASSLGDSGNTIYFGEGSWLTVV.